This entry lists 2 T cell receptor beta chains sequenced from one sample in a study of OX40 agonist ivuxolimab in advanced cancers. TCRdb keeps only in-frame clones here, not all; method: immunoSEQ multiplex PCR. The repertoire includes some 66,000 clones, 77% of them detected once, and around 1.5% sits in the top ten. Here the sequenced sample was CD4+ or CD8+ T cells sorted from blood, taken in a trial of the OX40 agonist ivuxolimab. The receptors were gathered from an adult with an advanced solid tumor such as melanoma, head and neck, liver or kidney cancer.

A few counts support this clone. The rearrangement joins TRBV10-3 to TRBJ1-2; TRBD1 aligns across 9 bases. This CDR3 contains 15 residues. Trimming at V came to 6 bases and at J to 4 bases, leaving 9 bases not matched to a gene. The V gene's germline CDR1 is ENHRY and CDR2 SYGVKD. The CDR3 reads CAISRDRVIVYGYTF. CDR3 DNA sequence: TGTGCCATCAGCCGGGACAGGGTGATAGTCTATGGCTACACCTTC.

This chain joins TRBV6-1 and TRBJ1-2, with D possibly matching TRBD1 (6 bases). This CDR3 region has 15 residues. The germline gives CDR1 MNHNS, CDR2 SASEGT. Trimming removed 2 bases at V and 4 bases at J, with 14 bases between. CDR3 sequence reads: CASSESAGQIYGYTF. The CDR3 DNA reads as TGTGCCAGCAGTGAATCCGCCGGACAGATCTATGGCTACACCTTC.